Presented here are 23 T cell receptor beta chains from one specimen sequenced in a study of cytomegalovirus exposure and HLA in healthy donors. Primers: 60 Vbeta forward and 13 Jbeta reverse. The table came from immunoSEQ multiplex PCR; TCRdb's copy has only in-frame clones and leaves some out. The sample includes 190,000 or so clones, around 81% of them seen just once. The sequenced sample was PBMCs. These receptors all come from a woman aged 50 to 65 in good health and CMV-seropositive.

On this clone: Other DNA sequences from this sample encode an identical CDR3 as well. The chain uses TRBV18 and TRBJ1-6; 9 nucleotides line up with TRBD1. This CDR3 is built from 15 residues. J was trimmed by 3 bases and V by 3 bases; bases with no gene match: 0. Germline CDR1 is KGHSH and CDR2 is LQKENI. The CDR3 sequence: CASSPGQGYNSPLHF. The CDR3 coding sequence is TGTGCCAGCTCACCGGGACAGGGCTATAATTCACCCCTCCACTTT.

The chain couples TRBV6-5 to TRBJ2-7, with TRBD2 matching 7 bases. This CDR3 region has 14 residues. Germline-derived CDR1 and CDR2 are MNHEY and SVGAGI. With 1 base clipped from V and 2 bases from J, the junction kept 2 bases outside the gene matches. CDR3 nucleotides: TGTGCCAGCAGTTACTTGGGGGGGACCTACGAGCAGTACTTC. It translates to CASSYLGGTYEQYF.

The chain joins TRBV6-6 to TRBJ1-3; 7 positions match TRBD1. This CDR3 spans 16 amino acids. Germline CDR1 reads MNHNY; CDR2 reads SVGAGI (reference sequence). The junction had 8 bases not matched to a gene; V was cut back by 6 bases and J by 0 bases. The CDR3 nucleotides read TGTGCCAGCAGCCTACGACAGGGTTTCTCTGGAAACACCATATATTTT. It yields the protein CASSLRQGFSGNTIYF.

This chain joins TRBV5-1 and TRBJ1-5, with TRBD1 matching 7 bases. Germline loops: CDR1 SGHRS, CDR2 YFSETQ. The CDR3 extends over 15 amino acids. J was trimmed by 3 bases and V by 0 bases; bases with no gene match: 3. The CDR3 DNA follows: TGCGCCAGCAGCTTGGCGGGACAGTTCAATCAGCCCCAGCATTTT. Its protein product is CASSLAGQFNQPQHF.

The chain recombines TRBV6-5 with TRBJ1-2; perhaps TRBD1 as D (5 bases). Per germline, CDR1 MNHEY and CDR2 SVGAGI. The CDR3 spans 15 residues. Trimming took off 0 bases at V and 6 bases at J, with 14 bases between the two ends. In DNA, the CDR3 is TGTGCCAGCAGTTACTCGGGGGGGACGGTTCATGGCTACACCTTC. Its protein product is CASSYSGGTVHGYTF.

This clone was seen a handful of times. The rearrangement links TRBV25-1 to TRBJ1-1; the D is unclear. V was clipped by 5 bases and J by 11 bases, with 15 bases between them. The length of the CDR3 is 12 residues. Germline loops: CDR1 MGHDK, CDR2 SYGVNS. This CDR3 is CASSPAAEKAFF. The CDR3 bases are TGTGCCAGCAGTCCAGCTGCGGAGAAGGCTTTCTTT.

The CDR3 region is CAGRSGLLSSGELFF. The CDR3 DNA is TGTGCCGGTCGCTCGGGACTTTTATCCTCCGGGGAGCTGTTTTTT. The V gene is TRBV2, the J gene TRBJ2-2; D possibly corresponds to TRBD2 (6 bases). Germline CDR1 and CDR2: SNHLY and FYNNEI. This CDR3 has 15 amino acids. V was shortened by 11 bases and J by 6 bases, with 22 bases between the two germline ends.

As concerns this clone: This CDR3 is also generated by other DNA sequences in the sample. The chain is built from TRBV7-2 and TRBJ2-2, with 7 bases that match TRBD2. Per germline, CDR1 SGHTA and CDR2 FQGNSA. CDR3 length: 14 residues. With V trimmed by 2 bases and J by 4 bases, 1 base remained unmatched. CDR3 protein: CASSLTGGTGELFF. The DNA of the CDR3 is TGTGCCAGCAGCTTAACGGGGGGCACCGGGGAGCTGTTTTTT.

J is TRBJ1-1 and V is TRBV7-3; a weak D match, TRBD1 (6 bases). The germline V gene has CDR1 SGHTA and CDR2 FQGTGA. Trimming removed 5 bases at V and 4 bases at J, with 20 bases between. This CDR3 spans 16 amino acids. The CDR3 loop is CASSPGIRGRGTEAFF. For the CDR3, the DNA is TGTGCCAGCAGCCCGGGGATCAGGGGAAGGGGCACTGAAGCTTTCTTT.

This chain links TRBV4-1 with TRBJ2-2; 15 bases match TRBD2. CDR1 is MGHRA and CDR2 is YSYEKL in the germline V gene. The CDR3 loop spans 18 amino acids. V lost 3 bases, J lost 2 bases, and 4 bases stayed unmatched. The CDR3 nucleotides read TGCGCCAGCAGCCAGAAGGGACTAGCGGGGGGCAACACCGGGGAGCTGTTTTTT. Amino acid sequence: CASSQKGLAGGNTGELFF.

This clone has a handful of counts. This chain joins TRBV6-6 and TRBJ1-3; D ambiguous. V was cut by 5 bases and J by 4 bases, with 12 bases left in between. The length of the CDR3 is 14 residues. The germline V gene encodes CDR1 MNHNY and CDR2 SVGAGI (reference sequence). CDR3 loop: CASSRGLVGNTIYF. The CDR3 coding sequence is TGTGCCAGCAGTCGAGGACTGGTCGGAAACACCATATATTTT.

V gene TRBV9 combines with J gene TRBJ1-6, with 8 positions matching TRBD1. The CDR3 loop spans 19 amino acids. Germline-derived CDR1 and CDR2 are SGDLS and YYNGEE. The trim removed 4 bases at V and 1 base at J, leaving 13 bases unmatched. The CDR3 loop reads CASSPSGGSVRSYNSPLHF. DNA of the CDR3: TGTGCCAGCAGCCCATCAGGGGGCTCTGTTCGGTCCTATAATTCACCCCTCCACTTT.

This chain uses TRBV5-1 with TRBJ1-2; D might be TRBD1 (5 bases). The CDR3 loop spans 13 amino acids. CDR1 and CDR2 from the germline V gene are SGHRS and YFSETQ. Trimming took off 4 bases at V and 5 bases at J, with 12 bases between the two ends. The CDR3 sequence is CASSLDGGYGYTF. In DNA, the CDR3 is TGCGCCAGCAGCCTGGATGGGGGGTATGGCTACACCTTC.

This chain's CDR3 is CASTQDGYGYTF. The CDR3 nucleotides are TGTGCCAGCACACAGGACGGCTATGGCTACACCTTC. The genes are TRBV2 and TRBJ1-2; possible D gene TRBD1, 5 bases. The germline V gene encodes CDR1 SNHLY and CDR2 FYNNEI. The CDR3 runs 12 residues. V was clipped by 7 bases and J by 4 bases, with 10 bases between them. Full variable domain (rest looked up from reference TRBV2 and TRBJ1-2): EPEVTQTPSHQVTQMGQEVILRCVPISNHLYFYWYRQILGQKVEFLVSFYNNEISEKSEIFDDQFSVERPDGSNFTLKIRSTKLEDSAMYFCASTQDGYGYTFGSGTRLTVV.

The chain uses TRBV18 and TRBJ1-1; 7 bases are a match to TRBD1. With V trimmed by 6 bases and J by 3 bases, 10 bases remained unmatched. The length of the CDR3 is 15 residues. Germline CDR1 and CDR2: KGHSH and LQKENI. The CDR3 here is CASSFETGRDTEAFF. CDR3 nucleotides: TGTGCCAGCTCCTTCGAGACAGGGCGCGACACTGAAGCTTTCTTT.

The rearrangement uses TRBV7-2 and TRBJ1-3; TRBD1 matches at 7 bases. Germline lookup yields CDR1 SGHTA and CDR2 FQGNSA. This CDR3 comprises 15 residues. Trimming at V came to 0 bases and at J to 4 bases, leaving 3 bases not matched to a gene. As DNA, the CDR3 is TGTGCCAGCAGCTTAGCCAGGGGGACAGGAAACACCATATATTTT. This sequence encodes CASSLARGTGNTIYF.

V and J are TRBV4-2 and TRBJ2-4, with no clear D. Germline V gene lookup returns CDR1 LGHNA and CDR2 YNFKEQ. V was pared by 1 base and J by 7 bases, with 14 bases between. This CDR3 region has 15 residues. The CDR3 bases are TGTGCCAGCAGCCAAGTGAAGCTAGGATTTAACATTCAGTACTTC. Translated: CASSQVKLGFNIQYF.

The chain is built from TRBV9 and TRBJ2-7, with D perhaps matching TRBD1 (6 bases). Trimming cost V 0 bases and J 6 bases, with 19 bases left between them. CDR1 is SGDLS and CDR2 is YYNGEE in the germline V gene. This CDR3 spans 16 amino acids. The CDR3 loop reads CASSVDPLSGVSEQYF. As DNA, the CDR3 is TGTGCCAGCAGCGTAGACCCCCTCTCAGGGGTTAGCGAGCAGTACTTC.

J is TRBJ1-4 and V is TRBV27; D remains ambiguous. The germline V gene encodes CDR1 MNHEY and CDR2 SMNVEV (reference sequence). The CDR3 covers 14 residues. V gave up 6 bases and J gave up 8 bases, with 16 bases separating them. CDR3 sequence reads: CASRPGVREEKLFF. CDR3 DNA sequence: TGTGCCAGCAGGCCTGGGGTGAGGGAGGAAAAACTGTTTTTT.

CDR3 DNA sequence: TGCAGCGTTTATCAGGGGGAGTTTAACTATGGCTACACCTTC. This codes for CSVYQGEFNYGYTF. The V gene is TRBV29-1, the J gene TRBJ1-2, with 7 bases matching TRBD1. CDR1 and CDR2 (germline): SQVTM, ANQGSEA. CDR3 length equals 14 residues. V was pared by 5 bases and J by 1 base, with 7 bases of the junction left unmatched.

The V gene is TRBV30, the J gene TRBJ2-7; 9 positions match TRBD1. The CDR3 runs to 14 residues. The J segment lost 0 bases and the V segment lost 4 bases, leaving 4 bases of the junction unmatched. In germline, CDR1 is GTSNPN, CDR2 SVGIG (reference sequence). CDR3 residues: CAWNRDRDSYEQYF. Written as DNA, the CDR3 is TGTGCCTGGAACCGGGACAGGGACTCCTACGAGCAGTACTTC.

V usage is TRBV5-1 and J usage is TRBJ2-1, with 11 nucleotides matching TRBD2. The germline CDR1 and CDR2 sequences are SGHRS and YFSETQ. This CDR3 has 15 amino acids. V lost 0 bases, J lost 6 bases, and 2 bases stayed unmatched. The CDR3 DNA reads TGCGCCAGCAGCTTGGACGGGACTAGCGGCAATGAGCAGTTCTTC. Translating it yields CASSLDGTSGNEQFF.

The chain combines TRBV9 with TRBJ1-1, with 9 bases identical to TRBD1. CDR1 and CDR2 from the germline V gene are SGDLS and YYNGEE. The V segment lost 2 bases and the J segment 4 bases; nucleotides outside the gene matches: 3. This CDR3 is built from 14 residues. CDR3 in DNA: TGTGCCAGCAGCGTGGACAGGGGCTCCACTGAAGCTTTCTTT. Its protein is CASSVDRGSTEAFF.